The rows below give T cell receptor beta chains drawn from one sample of a study of T cells in Graves' hyperthyroidism and ophthalmopathy. Each CDR3 protein gets one entry after TCRdb re-called the multiplex PCR reads with MiXCR. This table has roughly 420,000 distinct CDR3 sequences, roughly an eighth appearing once. The specimen sequenced was blood. These receptors all come from a woman under 30 with Graves' hyperthyroidism. Both conserved end residues are part of each CDR3. Fields, in order: clone size, D gene, V gene, CDR3 protein. A D gene is named only where the DNA matches it firmly. Not every row has a clone size; where given, it reads once, few, many or a size class.

abundance: many
d_gene: NA
v_gene: TRBV13
CDR3aa: CASSYSTGLNYGYTF

abundance: many
d_gene: NA
v_gene: TRBV18
CDR3aa: CASSLYERAEAFF

abundance: NA
d_gene: NA
v_gene: TRBV9
CDR3aa: CASSVRVTDTQYF

abundance: many
d_gene: NA
v_gene: TRBV18
CDR3aa: CASSPSDTQYF

abundance: many
d_gene: TRBD1
v_gene: TRBV12-3/TRBV12-4
CDR3aa: CASSPGQGGFGNQPQHF

abundance: many
d_gene: NA
v_gene: TRBV27
CDR3aa: CASSLTPRSSYNEQFF

abundance: many
d_gene: NA
v_gene: TRBV18
CDR3aa: CASSPGDGQRSFF

abundance: many
d_gene: TRBD1
v_gene: TRBV12-3/TRBV12-4
CDR3aa: CASSSWGQGRDEQFF

abundance: many
d_gene: NA
v_gene: TRBV20-1
CDR3aa: CSASVHQETQYF

abundance: NA
d_gene: NA
v_gene: TRBV5-4
CDR3aa: CASSPDNRFNTEAFF

abundance: many
d_gene: NA
v_gene: TRBV4-2
CDR3aa: CASSQADGNSYNEQFF

abundance: many
d_gene: TRBD2
v_gene: TRBV20-1
CDR3aa: CSAREHGGQLAEPYNEQFF

abundance: many
d_gene: TRBD2
v_gene: TRBV20-1
CDR3aa: CSAQDPLAGADTQYF

abundance: NA
d_gene: NA
v_gene: TRBV9
CDR3aa: CASSAWFGKNTGELFF

abundance: once
d_gene: NA
v_gene: TRBV12-3/TRBV12-4
CDR3aa: CASSFEGVEQYF

abundance: many
d_gene: TRBD1
v_gene: TRBV7-2
CDR3aa: CASSFLGGWETQYF

abundance: many
d_gene: NA
v_gene: TRBV7-9
CDR3aa: CASSPPRSSPYEQYF

abundance: many
d_gene: TRBD1
v_gene: TRBV2
CDR3aa: CASTRDRDNEQYF

abundance: NA
d_gene: NA
v_gene: TRBV10-3
CDR3aa: CAIRSTVNTGELFF

abundance: few
d_gene: TRBD1
v_gene: TRBV29-1
CDR3aa: CSVPQGASYNEQFF

abundance: many
d_gene: TRBD2
v_gene: TRBV4-3
CDR3aa: CASSQESGGETQYF

abundance: NA
d_gene: NA
v_gene: TRBV11-2
CDR3aa: CASSSDRVLPEAFF

abundance: few
d_gene: NA
v_gene: TRBV6-1
CDR3aa: CASSGSFTYEQYF

abundance: many
d_gene: NA
v_gene: TRBV28
CDR3aa: CASSPGSTLAKNIQYF

abundance: many
d_gene: NA
v_gene: TRBV6-1
CDR3aa: CASSSARGSYEQYF

abundance: few
d_gene: NA
v_gene: TRBV9
CDR3aa: CASNGKGRADTQYF

abundance: NA
d_gene: NA
v_gene: TRBV2
CDR3aa: CASSQDGAGLISYEQYF

abundance: many
d_gene: TRBD2
v_gene: TRBV10-3
CDR3aa: CAISLTSGKGSDTQYF

abundance: many
d_gene: TRBD1
v_gene: TRBV7-2
CDR3aa: CASSYQTGDEQYF

abundance: many
d_gene: NA
v_gene: TRBV30
CDR3aa: CAWIPAGEDTQYF

abundance: many
d_gene: TRBD2
v_gene: TRBV12-5
CDR3aa: CASGGAGDTGDEQFF

abundance: many
d_gene: NA
v_gene: TRBV6-2/TRBV6-3
CDR3aa: CASTNRESYEQYF

abundance: many
d_gene: TRBD2
v_gene: TRBV20-1
CDR3aa: CSASGGGSGSRIDTQYF

abundance: many
d_gene: TRBD2
v_gene: TRBV29-1
CDR3aa: CSVEWTSGKETQYF

abundance: many
d_gene: NA
v_gene: TRBV27
CDR3aa: CASSDDRSSQPQHF

abundance: NA
d_gene: NA
v_gene: TRBV4-3
CDR3aa: CASSQDSRGNTEAFF

abundance: many
d_gene: NA
v_gene: TRBV12-3/TRBV12-4
CDR3aa: CASSPGGWQGNQPQHF

abundance: many
d_gene: NA
v_gene: TRBV29-1
CDR3aa: CSVARGAGNTEAFF

abundance: many
d_gene: TRBD2
v_gene: TRBV12-3/TRBV12-4
CDR3aa: CASSLSAGPKETQYF

abundance: NA
d_gene: TRBD1
v_gene: TRBV6-2/TRBV6-3
CDR3aa: CASSLVWDRGSNEQYF

abundance: many
d_gene: TRBD1
v_gene: TRBV28
CDR3aa: CASSLVGQGVDEQYF

abundance: many
d_gene: TRBD2
v_gene: TRBV6-1
CDR3aa: CASSEGLAGAAETQYF

abundance: NA
d_gene: NA
v_gene: TRBV19
CDR3aa: CASTKKPDRSIYSNQPQHF

abundance: NA
d_gene: NA
v_gene: TRBV4-3
CDR3aa: CASSQSTDRTSGNTVYF

abundance: few
d_gene: NA
v_gene: TRBV5-6
CDR3aa: CASSPRMAGGTDTQYF

abundance: NA
d_gene: NA
v_gene: TRBV28
CDR3aa: CASSLGRGEGYTF

abundance: many
d_gene: TRBD2
v_gene: TRBV20-1
CDR3aa: CSASGASGSYEQYF

abundance: many
d_gene: TRBD1
v_gene: TRBV20-1
CDR3aa: CSARGDRGTEAFF

abundance: many
d_gene: TRBD2
v_gene: TRBV20-1
CDR3aa: CSAPLGGSSYEQYF

abundance: many
d_gene: NA
v_gene: TRBV3-1
CDR3aa: CASSQEKAADTQYF